The present entry profiles one T cell receptor beta chain with its context. Its antigen is still unknown. Within one base of it there is no much larger clone, and no base qualities were kept. Inclusive of the bounding cysteine and phenylalanine, the CDR3 is 14 residues long. Just the 42-base CDR3 DNA is kept, in frame starting at base 1. Trimming at the junction amounts to 8 bases on V and 0 bases on J, and the germline ends lie 10 bases apart. Per the germline V gene, SGHAT is the CDR1 and FQNNGV is the CDR2. Sequencing was carried out with an Illumina HiSeq 1500. The raw public data were reprocessed by TCRdb itself: fastp quality trimming at Q25, MiXCR clonotype calling, in-frame beta chains only. One record per CDR3 amino acid sequence lists the most common genes and DNA. The sample records around 570,000 distinct CDR3 sequences, about 40% of which are singletons. 48% of the sample goes to the ten largest clones.

This sample stems from a study of T cell repertoires in cytomegalovirus infection (dated by TCRdb to between 2019 and 2020). Study-level background: Recently identified HLA-C-restricted CMV epitopes, whose presentation resists viral immunomodulation, were targeted by peptide stimulations together with well-studied HLA-B-restricted epitopes. Donor HLA type was relevant to the analysis, because carriage of CMV infection together with the matching HLA type was indicated by public TCR beta signatures. What the work shows at the level of the full study, not this receptor alone: In both this cohort and an independent cohort of 350 to 400 donors, the cumulative frequency of public TCR beta family members distinguished carriers of CMV infection plus the relevant HLA type. The ex vivo response was dominated by HLA-C-restricted CMV-specific TCR beta clonotypes, and the single most frequent clonotype in two of eight donors was supplied by these HLA-C-restricted clonotypes.

Explained via the paper, the treatment or condition label denotes: in vitro stimulation with specific CMV peptide epitopes to enrich CMV-specific T cells. This clonotype originated in a human donor in good health (CMV status not recorded). Some clones in this sample may be carry-over from other donors' samples. The V and J genes are TRBV11-2 and TRBJ2-2; possibly the D gene is TRBD1, per 5 matching bases. The material sequenced was cultured PBMCs, taken from culture after CMV antigen stimulation. The nucleotide sequence reads TGTGCCAGCCGCAGGGCCCCGAACACCGGGGAGCTGTTTTTT. It encodes CASRRAPNTGELFF.